The T cell receptor (beta chain) under discussion was sequenced for a study of cytomegalovirus exposure and HLA in healthy donors (dated by TCRdb to about 2017). Some background on the complete study: An earlier analysis of 587 of the donors reported approximately 290 Gb of sequence data and approximately 110 million unique TCR beta sequences from roughly 200 million T cells. About 300 gigabases of sequencing data and roughly 90 million unique TCR sequences were included in an early release covering 550 to 650 HLA-typed donors. The genetic ancestry cluster associated with self-reported Caucasian donors included about 81% of the roughly 400 genotyped donors. The study aimed to test whether cataloging public T cell receptors could reveal signatures of past pathogen exposure. The study profiled the T cell repertoires of more than 500 subjects by immunosequencing and related them to cytomegalovirus serostatus. A separate validation cohort of 100 to 150 different subjects was used in addition to the approximately 610-subject first cohort. The study combined high-throughput TCR immunosequencing, statistical association of individual TCRs with disease status, and machine learning to predict cytomegalovirus infection status. To study patterns of TCR occurrence, a later analysis re-analyzed previously published TCR beta repertoires from just over 650 donors and added high-resolution HLA genotyping. The later analysis used no new phenotypic data to find candidate immune exposures, relying instead on TCR beta sequences and their occurrence across donors. To decide whether each TCR beta V gene segment behaved as functional or pseudogenic, an earlier analysis of fewer than 750 of the donors relied on high-throughput TCR beta sequencing. Donor age, sex, ethnicity and CMV serostatus were compiled alongside the repertoire data. A later genetic analysis took genome-wide SNP genotypes for about 55% of the roughly 670 donors and used that subset as a discovery cohort. Every discovery cohort repertoire had been produced on one sequencing platform. HLA typing included class I and class II loci at four-digit resolution. Typing coverage varied by locus: roughly 629-630 donors for A, B, C, DRB1 and DQB1; 522 for DQA1; more than 600 for DPA1; more than 450 for DPB1. Roughly five DR-DQ haplotypes were handled as single units for association and clustering because linkage in the cohort was strong. Among about 390 genotyped donors of the cohort, an average of approximately 250,000 unique TCR beta nucleotide sequences were sequenced per donor, roughly 18% of them non-productive. Study-wide findings and limitations: A cluster of highly shared sequence variants was judged likely to be a technical artifact of the sequencing pipeline. While some public TCRs were present in many individuals, most TCR sequences turned up only very rarely across donors. A later analysis found that HLA-associated TCR beta chains were more clonally expanded and had lower generation probabilities than equally common non-associated chains. A further reported finding was that TCR beta sequences accurately predicted the HLA-A and HLA-B alleles for most subjects in the first cohort. In vitro tests confirmed that a few of the cytomegalovirus-associated TCR beta chains recognize cytomegalovirus antigens. Because some donors lacked HLA typing at each locus, the association tests relied only on the typed subset. For the cohort, immune exposure information was limited to CMV serostatus. It was suggested by the authors that the approach could potentially be generalized to other disease states and immunological phenotypes. This cohort had only TCR beta chains sequenced, and the lack of alpha or paired-chain data limited which features could be detected. In a later genetic analysis, a missense DCLRE1C variant was associated with V-gene and J-gene trimming of TCR beta chains, and the association was replicated in an independent cohort. According to a later genetic analysis, donors in an Asian-associated ancestry cluster had fewer N-insertions in productive TCRs than the roughly 670-donor mean. In both the original and validation cohorts, the classifier was reported to diagnose cytomegalovirus status with high specificity and sensitivity. Roughly uniform sequencing depth across donors was assumed in presence/absence analyses, although this assumption may not hold. Strong co-occurrence of HLA alleles, especially DR and DQ, made assigning TCR associations to individual alleles difficult. In a later analysis, several top co-occurrence clusters were reported to appear linked to parvovirus B19, influenza, CMV and Epstein-Barr virus. Specific HLA alleles were associated with 15,000 to 20,000 TCR beta sequences at a false discovery rate of 0.05 in a later analysis. The earlier analysis of fewer than 750 of the donors excluded 15 to 20 rarely observed V segments, including chromosome 9 orphons, because counts were too low. A later analysis found that TCR association rates varied across HLA loci, with DRB1 alleles showing the most associated TCRs and HLA-C alleles the fewest. In an earlier analysis of approximately 590 of the donors, most TCR beta V segments appeared in productive rearrangements about 87% or about 30% of the time, broadly matching IMGT annotations. In a later analysis, most CMV-associated TCR beta chains were found to appear HLA-restricted, with HLA associations seemingly driven largely by CMV exposure. Because the 87-base-pair reads could not distinguish some IMGT-functional V segments, including TRBV6-2 and TRBV6-3, those segments were excluded. The study listed 164 TCR beta chains as associated with cytomegalovirus. Linkage disequilibrium might explain the correlated functional status among segregating V segments, but an unknown experimental factor could not be excluded.

This clone showed up many times. Its specific antigen is unknown. Base quality data are lacking; no much larger clone is found one base away. From cysteine to phenylalanine, the CDR3 is 15 amino acids long. Here the CDR3 DNA is all that survives: 45 bases in frame from base 1. The germline V gene supplies CDR1 LGHNA and CDR2 YSLEER. V is cut by 0 bases and J by 10 bases, and the space between the germline ends is 15 bases. The cohort was made up of 500 to 850 healthy bone marrow donors. All cohort members were sampled while nominally healthy, although unrecorded immune exposures were likely present. The donor tested CMV seropositive, placing the donor among the 290 or so seropositive members of the cohort. Every donor gave a peripheral blood sample, and the peripheral blood mononuclear cells from that sample were used for TCR beta sequencing. Genomic DNA was extracted from the blood cell samples with the Qiagen DNeasy Blood Extraction Kit.

Preparation of the library involved the immunoSEQ multiplex PCR assay. For the multiplex PCR, a mixture combining 60 forward primers for TCR Vbeta segments and 13 reverse primers for TCR Jbeta segments was used. A multiplex PCR assay on genomic DNA amplified the CDR3 region of rearranged TCR beta genes. On the Illumina HiSeq System, the amplified TCR beta libraries were sequenced as 87-base-pair reads. As for how the authors treated the data: A later analysis counted approximately 74 million unique TCR beta chains across the 666 repertoires, and some 11 million of these chains were shared by at least two donors. To remove PCR and sequencing errors, raw reads were error-corrected and collapsed into unique sequences using a nearest-neighbor algorithm that merged closely related sequences. Alignment of CDR3 sequences to IMGT reference sequences was used to assign V, D and J gene segments. For a sequence to be retained, a match of at least six nucleotides was required to both a V gene segment and a J gene segment. Rearrangements were classified as productive when the CDR3 lacked stop codons and remained in frame with V and J, and all other rearrangements were classified as non-productive. CDR3 was defined by IMGT convention, running from the second conserved V-encoded cysteine to the conserved J-encoded phenylalanine. Sequences without an unambiguous match to a single V gene segment were excluded from the earlier analysis of 450 to 750 of the donors. In an earlier analysis of approximately 500 of the donors, a V segment was called functional when productive rearrangements were above 56.7%, and segregating when the standard deviation between donors exceeded 5%. A statistical classification framework was built for diagnosing cytomegalovirus status from the catalog of TCR beta chain sequences. In a later analysis, TCR nucleotide sequences were compared against IMGT/GENE-DB human TR gene sequences so that V and J genes could be assigned. Using the TCRdist pipeline, a later analysis assigned CDR3 sequences along with most-parsimonious VDJ recombination scenarios. In a later analysis, each TCR beta chain was defined by its CDR3 amino acid sequence together with its V-gene family, and reads without a unique V-gene family were excluded. In a later analysis, several hundred highly shared, low-generation-probability nucleotide sequences were removed to address suspected cross-contamination and a sequencing artifact. A later analysis calculated a clonal expansion index for each public chain from normalized within-repertoire ranks of inferred template counts. In a later analysis, generation probabilities were computed using a VDJ recombination model fitted to out-of-frame rearrangements, and the results were checked against IGoR. In a later analysis, TCR-TCR, TCR-HLA and TCR-CMV co-occurrence was scored with hypergeometric tests, and a repertoire-size bias correction was applied to TCR pairs. False discovery rates were estimated in a later analysis by permuting HLA or CMV assignments 20 times. In a later analysis, co-occurring TCRs were grouped with DBSCAN, and TCRdist sequence similarity was added when clustering was performed within HLA-allele-positive subsets. Repertoires with fewer than 30,000 or more than 120,000 public chains, plus five repertoires with anomalous nucleotide sharing, were excluded from co-occurrence clustering. TCRdb carries this immuneACCESS record with in-frame sequences only. Its versions omit some clonotypes, under half of them owing to an unresolved V gene in the studies checked, with the rest unexplained. The V and J calls and clone size are taken from that table; D and trimming were inferred from the DNA. Within this sample are about 100,000 clones, with 60% to 80% of them counted one time only. Around 9.6% of the sample rests with the top ten.

The sequence joins TRBV4-3 to TRBJ1-4; no D segment can be confidently identified. Source material: PBMCs. This sequence originates from a male donor in good health and CMV-seropositive. The CDR3 protein sequence reads: CASSQDLSSGVKLFF. The nucleotides read TGCGCCAGCAGCCAAGATCTGAGCAGCGGGGTAAAACTGTTTTTT.